Described below is a single TCR beta chain sequence and its context. This specimen belongs to a study of T-cell reconstitution after alpha-beta-depleted transplantation in children. A TCRbeta library incorporating unique molecular identifiers was prepared. Using its own MiXCR run on the PCR reads, TCRdb lists one record per CDR3 protein. This sample carries 500,000 or so distinct CDR3 sequences, about 30% of them seen once, and the ten largest clones take around 2.3%. This CDR3 has 17 residues. Trimming took 2 bases from V and 6 from J; bases not matched to a gene: 13. Germline CDR1 and CDR2: SGHRS and YFSETQ.

Here the sequenced sample was PBMCs from the stem cell graft donor, taken from the stem cell graft. This sequence originates from a human donor who donated a stem cell graft to a child with aplastic anemia. The V and J genes are TRBV5-1 and TRBJ2-7, with 11 bases matching TRBD2. The DNA for the CDR3 is TGCGCCAGCAGCTTAGGTATTTTAGCGGGAGGGAGTGGCGAGCAGTACTTC. Protein sequence: CASSLGILAGGSGEQYF. Looking up the rest from reference TRBV5-1 and TRBJ2-7 gives the full variable domain: KAGVTQTPRYLIKTRGQQVTLSCSPISGHRSVSWYQQTPGQGLQFLFEYFSETQRNKGNFPGRFSGRQFSNSRSEMNVSTLELGDSALYLCASSLGILAGGSGEQYFGPGTRLTVT.